The sequence of this T cell receptor (beta chain) was determined in a study of cytomegalovirus exposure and HLA in healthy donors. Whole-study findings and limits: Some TCR beta chains (about 170 of them) were listed as cytomegalovirus-associated. The number of N-insertions in an Asian-associated ancestry cluster was reportedly below the 666-donor mean in a later analysis.

For this clone: What it binds is unknown.

This CDR3 contains 16 residues. The germline V gene has CDR1 SGDLS and CDR2 YYNGEE. The V gene end was trimmed by 3 bases and the J gene end by 5 bases; junction bases not matched to a gene: 11. 13 Jbeta primers and 60 Vbeta primers were used for the PCR. The protocol was immunoSEQ multiplex PCR, while the TCRdb copy is restricted to in-frame clones and leaves out a portion. The data show about 130,000 clones, 83% seen once. Sequencing used PBMCs. This TCR derives from a woman aged 40 to 55 in good health and CMV-seropositive. The chain recombines TRBV9 with TRBJ2-3, with 8 bases identical to TRBD2. Here the CDR3 reads CASSAPPTSAEDTQYF. The CDR3 DNA sequence: TGTGCCAGCAGCGCCCCGCCGACTAGCGCCGAAGATACGCAGTATTTT. The complete variable domain, with remaining parts taken from reference TRBV9 and TRBJ2-3, reads DSGVTQTPKHLITATGQRVTLRCSPRSGDLSVYWYQQSLDQGLQFLIQYYNGEERAKGNILERFSAQQFPDLHSELNLSSLELGDSALYFCASSAPPTSAEDTQYFGPGTRLTVL.